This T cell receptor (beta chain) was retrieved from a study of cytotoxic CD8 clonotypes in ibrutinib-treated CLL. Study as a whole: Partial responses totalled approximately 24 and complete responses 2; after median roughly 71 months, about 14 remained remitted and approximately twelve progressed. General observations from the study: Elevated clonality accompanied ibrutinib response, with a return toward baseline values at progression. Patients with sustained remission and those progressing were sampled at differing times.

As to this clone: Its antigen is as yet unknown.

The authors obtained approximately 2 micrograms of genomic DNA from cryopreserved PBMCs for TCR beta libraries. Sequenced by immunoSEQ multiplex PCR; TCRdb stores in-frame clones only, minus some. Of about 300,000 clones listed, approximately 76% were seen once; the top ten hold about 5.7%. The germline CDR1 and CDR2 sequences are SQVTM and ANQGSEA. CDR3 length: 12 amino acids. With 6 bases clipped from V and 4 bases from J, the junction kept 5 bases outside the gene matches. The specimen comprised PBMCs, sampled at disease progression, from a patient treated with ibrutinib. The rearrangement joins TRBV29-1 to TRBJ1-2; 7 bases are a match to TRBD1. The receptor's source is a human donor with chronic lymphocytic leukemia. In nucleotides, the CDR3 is TGCAGCGTGGGGGAGGGGGCCTATGGCTACACCTTC. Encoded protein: CSVGEGAYGYTF.